This T cell receptor (beta chain) is drawn from a study of regulatory T cells in long-lasting Graves disease. Study details: Positive TSH receptor antibodies alongside over 5 years of antithyroid drugs were what marked Graves' disease as persistent.

The sample holds many counts of this clonotype. Its specificity is not known. Arm-PCR of CDR3 regions with iRepertoire HTBI primers generated TCR beta libraries. Each CDR3 protein is one row after TCRdb ran MiXCR on the multiplex PCR reads. The sample carries 400,000 or so distinct CDR3 sequences, 20% to 25% recorded once. Germline lookup yields CDR1 SGHTA and CDR2 FQGNSA. V was shortened by 5 bases and J by 7 bases, with 17 bases between the two germline ends. The CDR3 consists of 15 residues. Time point of the sample: persistent/refractory GD, antithyroid drugs over 5 years with positive TRAb. RNA from PBMCs was the source of the TCR library. Under American Thyroid Association guidelines, Graves' disease was diagnosed. Regarding the study as a whole: Favored gene segments in persistent disease were TRBV28, TRBJ1-2 and TRBJ2-5.

The genes are TRBV7-2 and TRBJ1-4; D perhaps matches TRBD1 (5 bases). Sequenced here: peripheral blood mononuclear cells (PBMCs), sampled when the disease was refractory, from a patient treated with antithyroid drugs. The TCR was taken from a female donor with Graves disease. CDR3 coding DNA: TGTGCCAGCAGCCCCAACGGGGGGAAGGGTGAAAAACTGTTTTTT. Translating gives CASSPNGGKGEKLFF.